This TCR beta chain was obtained from a study of shared clonotypes between healthy human individuals. The naive CD8 fraction comprised CD45RO-negative cells positively selected for CCR7 and excluded terminally differentiated effector memory CD45RA+ cells. Original data processing: Filtering was not the same, since immunoSEQ gave junction-only sequences without quality scores. Method: immunoSEQ multiplex PCR; TCRdb's copy keeps in-frame clones and lacks some. The DNA gave D and trimming, while V, J and clone size come from that table. The sample records about 580,000 clones, roughly 98% being singletons. Sequencing input: naive CD8+ T cells sorted from blood. The TCR comes from a man aged 30-40 years in good health.

The CDR3 protein is CASNLLGGDTQYF. DNA for the CDR3: TGTGCCAGCAATCTACTTGGGGGGGATACGCAGTATTTT. The V gene is TRBV27, the J gene TRBJ2-3; weak D call: TRBD2 (6 bases). Per the germline V gene, CDR1 is MNHEY and CDR2 is SMNVEV (reference sequence). This CDR3 is built from 13 residues. Between the trimmed V and J ends, which lost 7 bases and 6 bases, there was a span of 14 bases.